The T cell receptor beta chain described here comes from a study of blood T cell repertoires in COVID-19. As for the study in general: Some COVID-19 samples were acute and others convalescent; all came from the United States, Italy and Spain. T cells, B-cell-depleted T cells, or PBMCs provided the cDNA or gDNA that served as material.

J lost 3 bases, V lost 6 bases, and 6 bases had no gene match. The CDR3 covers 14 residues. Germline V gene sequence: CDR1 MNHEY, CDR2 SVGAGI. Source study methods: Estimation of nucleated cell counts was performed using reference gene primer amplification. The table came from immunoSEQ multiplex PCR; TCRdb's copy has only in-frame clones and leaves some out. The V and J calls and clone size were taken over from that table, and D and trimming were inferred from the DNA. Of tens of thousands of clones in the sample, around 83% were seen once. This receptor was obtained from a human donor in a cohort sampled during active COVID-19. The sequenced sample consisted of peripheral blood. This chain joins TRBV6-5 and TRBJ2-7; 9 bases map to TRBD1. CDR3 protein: CASSAQGALYEQYF. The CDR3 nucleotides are TGTGCCAGCAGCGCACAGGGGGCACTCTACGAGCAGTACTTC.